The 15 T cell receptor beta chains in this list originate from one sample, sequenced in a study of T cells in localized non-small cell lung cancer. The repertoire was sequenced with immunoSEQ multiplex PCR; TCRdb's copy has only in-frame clones and lacks some. The data contain some 72,000 clones, roughly four fifths of them singletons. Sequences were derived from peripheral blood, sampled before any cancer treatment. These TCRs come from a man aged 35 to 70 with stage I lung adenocarcinoma.

This clone came up once. The chain combines TRBV7-3 with TRBJ2-2, with TRBD2 matching over 9 bases. The CDR3 runs to 16 residues. Trimming at V came to 4 bases and at J to 2 bases, leaving 5 bases not matched to a gene. CDR1 and CDR2 from the germline V gene are SGHTA and FQGTGA. CDR3: CASSSGTSLNTGELFF. The CDR3 bases are TGTGCCAGCAGCTCCGGGACTAGCCTTAACACCGGGGAGCTGTTTTTT.

In DNA form, the CDR3 reads TGTGCCAGCAGTCCCGGGCCCGATCGCATTCAGTACTTC. Its protein is CASSPGPDRIQYF. This chain connects TRBV6-1 to TRBJ2-4; no definite D call. Germline V gene lookup returns CDR1 MNHNS and CDR2 SASEGT. The germline V and J ends were trimmed by 5 bases and 9 bases, with 14 bases remaining between them. The CDR3 has 13 residues.

The chain uses TRBV19 and TRBJ1-5; unclear D gene. Looked up from germline, CDR1 is LNHDA and CDR2 is SQIVND (reference sequence). Trimming took 7 bases from V and 0 from J, leaving 13 bases between them. The CDR3 runs to 15 residues. CDR3 region: CASKKGGISNQPQHF. The CDR3 DNA reads as TGTGCCAGTAAGAAGGGAGGGATTAGCAATCAGCCCCAGCATTTT.

This chain links TRBV28 with TRBJ1-1; D possibly corresponds to TRBD1 (5 bases). V gave up 6 bases and J gave up 5 bases, with 13 bases separating them. Germline lookup yields CDR1 MDHEN and CDR2 SYDVKM. The CDR3 length is 13 residues. CDR3 sequence reads: CASRSTGGTEAFF. As DNA, the CDR3 is TGTGCCAGCAGATCTACAGGTGGGACTGAAGCTTTCTTT.

The CDR3: CASSAGGSYNEQFF. The CDR3 nucleotides read TGTGCCAGTTCAGCGGGAGGTTCCTACAATGAGCAGTTCTTC. The rearrangement joins TRBV19 to TRBJ2-1, with 9 nucleotides matching TRBD2. J gave up 1 base and V 8 bases, and 3 bases lay outside the gene matches. The CDR3 covers 14 residues. Germline CDR1 and CDR2: LNHDA and SQIVND (reference sequence).

This sequence joins TRBV5-5 and TRBJ2-3; D remains unclear. With 2 bases removed from V and 3 bases from J, the gap between germline ends came to 4 bases. CDR3 size: 12 residues. The V gene's germline CDR1 is SGHKS and CDR2 YYEKEE (reference sequence). The CDR3 DNA is TGTGCCAGCAGCTTTGGTACAGATACGCAGTATTTT. This sequence encodes CASSFGTDTQYF.

This clone was detected only once. The rearrangement links TRBV14 to TRBJ2-1, with a weak D call TRBD2 (6 bases). Germline CDR1 SGHDN, CDR2 FVKESK. The germline V and J ends were trimmed by 3 bases and 1 base, with 19 bases remaining between them. This CDR3 comprises 18 residues. CDR3 residues: CASSQWAGREVSYNEQFF. CDR3 nucleotides: TGTGCCAGCAGCCAGTGGGCGGGGAGAGAGGTGTCCTACAATGAGCAGTTCTTC.

The chain uses TRBV19 and TRBJ2-4, with a tentative D call TRBD2 (6 bases). From germline, CDR1 is LNHDA and CDR2 SQIVND (reference sequence). V was pared by 3 bases and J by 0 bases, with 12 bases between. This CDR3 contains 16 residues. DNA for the CDR3: TGTGCCAGTAGTATGTACGCGGGGATAGCCAAAAACATTCAGTACTTC. It translates to CASSMYAGIAKNIQYF. The whole variable domain, remainder taken from reference TRBV19 and TRBJ2-4, is DGGITQSPKYLFRKEGQNVTLSCEQNLNHDAMYWYRQDPGQGLRLIYYSQIVNDFQKGDIAEGYSVSREKKESFPLTVTSAQKNPTAFYLCASSMYAGIAKNIQYFGAGTRLSVL.

The gene calls are TRBV5-1 and TRBJ2-7; D is tentatively TRBD1 or TRBD2 (5 bases each). V was clipped by 3 bases and J by 2 bases, with 15 bases between them. There are 15 residues in the CDR3. CDR1 and CDR2 from the germline V gene are SGHRS and YFSETQ. CDR3 sequence: CASSSNDRGAYEQYF. DNA for the CDR3: TGCGCCAGCAGCTCGAATGATCGGGGCGCCTACGAGCAGTACTTC.

The chain uses TRBV11-2 and TRBJ1-1, with D unclear. Trimming took 1 base from V and 2 from J, leaving 11 bases between them. The germline V gene has CDR1 SGHAT and CDR2 FQNNGV. The CDR3 extends over 15 amino acids. In DNA form, the CDR3 reads TGTGCCAGCAGCTTAGCCCCACAGATAAACACTGAAGCTTTCTTT. It translates to CASSLAPQINTEAFF.

The chain is built from TRBV7-9 and TRBJ2-3; 9 bases agree with TRBD2. Losses at the gene ends were 0 bases for V and 2 bases for J; bases not matched to a gene: 12. The CDR3 is made up of 19 amino acids. Germline CDR1 SEHNR, CDR2 FQNEAQ (reference sequence). The CDR3 sequence is CASSLASGKLAGFTDTQYF. The CDR3 nucleotides are TGTGCCAGCAGCTTAGCCTCGGGGAAACTAGCGGGTTTCACAGATACGCAGTATTTT. Combining the CDR3 with reference TRBV7-9 and TRBJ2-3 gives the whole variable domain DTGVSQNPRHKITKRGQNVTFRCDPISEHNRLYWYRQTLGQGPEFLTYFQNEAQLEKSRLLSDRFSAERPKGSFSTLEIQRTEQGDSAMYLCASSLASGKLAGFTDTQYFGPGTRLTVL.

The V call is TRBV6-1, the J call TRBJ2-1, with 8 bases aligning to TRBD1. The CDR3 spans 14 residues. V shed 4 bases, J shed 8 bases, and the junction held 7 bases outside the gene matches. CDR1 and CDR2 (germline): MNHNS, SASEGT. The DNA of the CDR3 is TGTGCCAGCAGTGGGGCAGGGGGCAGGGATGAGCAGTTCTTC. Its translation: CASSGAGGRDEQFF.

The chain combines TRBV15 with TRBJ1-5; perhaps TRBD1 as D (6 bases). Germline assignment: CDR1 LNHNV and CDR2 YYDKDF (reference sequence). The CDR3 totals 13 residues. Trimming took off 8 bases at V and 5 bases at J, with 13 bases between the two ends. For the CDR3, the DNA is TGTGCCACCGCCGACAGGATTTATCAGCCCCAGCATTTT. It specifies CATADRIYQPQHF.

This chain links TRBV10-3 with TRBJ1-1; the D gene is possibly TRBD1 (6 bases). V lost 10 bases to trimming and J lost 1 base, with 22 bases between them. CDR1 is ENHRY and CDR2 is SYGVKD in the germline V gene. CDR3 length equals 16 residues. The CDR3 sequence is CATRESGVKPNTEAFF. CDR3 DNA: TGTGCCACCCGGGAGTCAGGGGTTAAACCGAACACTGAAGCTTTCTTT.

The gene calls are TRBV5-5 and TRBJ1-1; D gene uncertain. Germline V gene lookup returns CDR1 SGHKS and CDR2 YYEKEE (reference sequence). The germline V and J ends were trimmed by 4 bases and 5 bases, with 12 bases remaining between them. The CDR3 extends over 13 amino acids. In nucleotides, the CDR3 is TGTGCCAGCAGCCCGTTCTGGGGAACTGAAGCTTTCTTT. It yields the protein CASSPFWGTEAFF.